This T cell receptor (beta chain) was sequenced for a study of blood T cell repertoires in COVID-19. The CDR3 has 13 residues. The V segment lost 4 bases and the J segment 10 bases; nucleotides outside the gene matches: 6. The germline gives CDR1 SEHNR, CDR2 FQNEAQ (reference sequence). The protocol was immunoSEQ multiplex PCR, while the TCRdb copy is restricted to in-frame clones and leaves out a portion. The table includes 250,000 to 350,000 clones, around 89% detected once. The chain is built from TRBV7-9 and TRBJ1-2; 10 nucleotides align to TRBD1. The receptor was derived from a man aged 30 to 45 with acute or convalescent COVID-19. The sequenced sample consisted of peripheral blood. The CDR3 DNA reads as TGTGCCAGCAGCTCGGGACAGGGGATTCACTACACCTTC. Translation: CASSSGQGIHYTF.